These 16 T cell receptor beta chains originate from one sample sequenced in a study of shared clonotypes between healthy human individuals. The assay was immunoSEQ multiplex PCR, and TCRdb's table has in-frame clones only and misses some. The sample records more than 1,200,000 clones, approximately 98.5% being singletons. Specimen: naive CD4+ T cells sorted from blood. As to subset: CD45RA+ positively selected. These receptors all come from a man aged 30 to 45 in good health.

The V call is TRBV25-1, the J call TRBJ2-4; TRBD1 is a possible D gene (6 bases). Germline V gene lookup returns CDR1 MGHDK and CDR2 SYGVNS. The CDR3 runs to 14 residues. V lost 3 bases to trimming and J lost 4 bases, with 10 bases between them. CDR3 sequence (DNA): TGTGCCAGCAGTGACACAGGGTTAAAAAACATTCAGTACTTC. This codes for CASSDTGLKNIQYF.

The genes are TRBV19 and TRBJ2-4; D unresolved. Trimming left V 1 base short and J 0 bases short, with 4 bases between. CDR3 size: 14 residues. The germline V gene encodes CDR1 LNHDA and CDR2 SQIVND (reference sequence). The CDR3 region has the DNA TGTGCCAGTAGTATAGCGATAGCCAAAAACATTCAGTACTTC. Amino acids: CASSIAIAKNIQYF.

V gene TRBV27 combines with J gene TRBJ2-3; 12 bases agree with TRBD2. The CDR3 loop spans 17 amino acids. Per germline, CDR1 MNHEY and CDR2 SMNVEV (reference sequence). The V and J ends lost 3 bases and 5 bases, in that order; junction bases with no gene match: 9. The CDR3 nucleotides are TGTGCCAGCAGTTTGGCCCGACTAGCGGGAGCGGAAGATACGCAGTATTTT. Translated: CASSLARLAGAEDTQYF.

The chain joins TRBV10-3 to TRBJ2-7; 9 bases are a match to TRBD2. CDR3 length equals 16 residues. V gave up 0 bases and J gave up 0 bases; unmatched junction bases: 3. CDR1 is ENHRY and CDR2 is SYGVKD in the germline V gene. The CDR3 sequence: CAISESGLADSYEQYF. Here the CDR3 DNA reads TGTGCCATCAGTGAGTCGGGACTAGCAGACTCCTACGAGCAGTACTTC.

The chain combines TRBV12-5 with TRBJ2-2; TRBD2 aligns across 14 bases. The germline gives CDR1 LGHNT, CDR2 FRNRAP. This CDR3 comprises 19 residues. The V and J ends lost 0 bases and 3 bases, in that order; junction bases with no gene match: 6. CDR3 protein: CASGLVRLAGGPDTGELFF. CDR3 sequence (DNA): TGTGCTAGTGGTTTGGTACGACTAGCGGGAGGGCCGGACACCGGGGAGCTGTTTTTT.

This chain uses TRBV29-1 with TRBJ2-5; D possibly matches TRBD1 or TRBD2 (5 bases each). CDR1 is SQVTM and CDR2 is ANQGSEA in the germline V gene. CDR3 length equals 14 residues. Trimming pared 7 bases from V and 1 base from J, leaving 16 bases between. CDR3 sequence reads: CSGGLRARQETQYF. DNA for the CDR3: TGCAGCGGGGGGTTAAGGGCTCGCCAAGAGACCCAGTACTTC.

V is TRBV5-3 and J is TRBJ2-7; the D gene is possibly TRBD1 (6 bases). TRBV5-3 is recorded as an ORF, its role being uncertain. V was pared by 1 base and J by 0 bases, with 14 bases between. This CDR3 is built from 16 residues. The CDR3 spells CARSLSSGQNSYEQYF. Here the CDR3 DNA reads TGTGCCAGAAGCTTGTCTTCGGGACAAAACTCCTACGAGCAGTACTTC.

About this clone: Additional DNA sequences in this sample encode the identical CDR3. The V gene is TRBV6-1, the J gene TRBJ2-7; D uncertain. CDR1 is MNHNS, CDR2 SASEGT, per germline. The CDR3 consists of 12 residues. Trimming left V 1 base short and J 3 bases short, with 4 bases between. The CDR3 bases are TGTGCCAGCAGTGAAGTGGGCTACGAGCAGTACTTC. Encoded protein: CASSEVGYEQYF.

V and J are TRBV6-5 and TRBJ2-1; TRBD2 matches 8 bases. CDR3 length equals 15 residues. Trimming at V came to 8 bases and at J to 0 bases, leaving 6 bases not matched to a gene. Germline V gives CDR1 MNHEY, CDR2 SVGAGI. This chain's CDR3 is CASGSGIRSYNEQFF. The CDR3 nucleotides are TGTGCCAGCGGTAGCGGGATCCGCTCCTACAATGAGCAGTTCTTC.

The CDR3, as DNA: TGCAGTGCTAGTTTTGGACTTGAGCAGTTCTTC. Translating it yields CSASFGLEQFF. The rearrangement links TRBV20-1 to TRBJ2-1; the D gene is possibly TRBD2 (5 bases). V was trimmed by 3 bases and J by 9 bases, leaving 9 bases between them. The CDR3 runs to 11 residues. CDR1 is DFQATT and CDR2 is SNEGSKA in the germline V gene (reference sequence).

The chain couples TRBV19 to TRBJ1-5; D not certain. This CDR3 has 15 residues. Trimming removed 5 bases at V and 0 bases at J, with 11 bases between. Germline assignment: CDR1 LNHDA and CDR2 SQIVND (reference sequence). CDR3 coding DNA: TGTGCCAGTAGTGGAATAGACCATAGCAATCAGCCCCAGCATTTT. It codes for CASSGIDHSNQPQHF.

This sequence joins TRBV29-1 and TRBJ2-5, with D uncertain. The CDR3 has 12 residues. Trimming left V 3 bases short and J 4 bases short, with 9 bases between. CDR1 is SQVTM, CDR2 ANQGSEA, per germline. CDR3: CSVERTGETQYF. Here the CDR3 DNA reads TGCAGCGTTGAGAGGACCGGAGAGACCCAGTACTTC.

The rearrangement joins TRBV7-9 to TRBJ2-7; TRBD1 agrees at 8 bases. The CDR3 is 17 residues long. Germline V gene data show CDR1 as SEHNR and CDR2 as FQNEAQ (reference sequence). With V trimmed by 1 base and J by 2 bases, 10 bases remained unmatched. DNA of the CDR3: TGTGCCAGCAGCTTAGTGTTTAGGTCGGGACAGGCCTACGAGCAGTACTTC. This sequence encodes CASSLVFRSGQAYEQYF. Full variable domain (missing parts from reference TRBV7-9 and TRBJ2-7): DTGVSQNPRHKITKRGQNVTFRCDPISEHNRLYWYRQTLGQGPEFLTYFQNEAQLEKSRLLSDRFSAERPKGSFSTLEIQRTEQGDSAMYLCASSLVFRSGQAYEQYFGPGTRLTVT.

This chain connects TRBV5-1 to TRBJ2-1; 11 nucleotides agree with TRBD2. Trimming took 4 bases from V and 5 from J; bases not matched to a gene: 14. The CDR3 loop spans 18 amino acids. Germline CDR1 is SGHRS and CDR2 is YFSETQ. The CDR3 DNA reads as TGCGCCAGCAGCCCACCCCTAGCGGGAGGATTGTACGACAATGAGCAGTTCTTC. Its protein product is CASSPPLAGGLYDNEQFF.

This chain joins TRBV4-3 and TRBJ1-2; 9 positions match TRBD1. CDR1 is LGHNA and CDR2 is YSLEER in the germline V gene. CDR3 length equals 16 residues. Germline trimming cut 0 bases from V and 6 bases from J; bases unmatched to any gene: 8. Here the CDR3 DNA reads TGCGCCAGCAGCCAAGATCTGAGACAGGGGGAAAATGGCTACACCTTC. Amino acid sequence: CASSQDLRQGENGYTF.

The CDR3 DNA reads as TGTGCCAGCAGCAACCTACAAGAAGGACAGGATAAGTTCTTC. This gives the protein CASSNLQEGQDKFF. This chain links TRBV6-7 with TRBJ2-1, with 7 bases lining up with TRBD1. TRBV6-7 is classed as an ORF, of uncertain function. This CDR3 has 14 amino acids. The V and J ends lost 6 bases and 14 bases, in that order; junction bases with no gene match: 16.